This TCR beta chain comes out of a study of T cell changes during pregnancy in multiple sclerosis. The CDR3 totals 12 residues. The V segment lost 6 bases and the J segment 5 bases; nucleotides outside the gene matches: 2. The germline V gene has CDR1 LGHNT and CDR2 FRNRAP. Sequencing was performed with immunoSEQ multiplex PCR; in TCRdb, only in-frame clones are kept and a portion is missing. The repertoire holds some 40,000 clones, with 93% as singletons. This clonotype originated in a female donor with multiple sclerosis, enrolled in a pregnancy study. This chain connects TRBV12-5 to TRBJ2-5; 8 nucleotides line up with TRBD1. Source: CD4+ T cells from peripheral blood mononuclear cells, taken in the first trimester of pregnancy. CDR3 coding DNA: TGTGCTAGTGGCACAGGGGGGGAGACCCAGTACTTC. The encoded protein is CASGTGGETQYF.